This T cell receptor beta chain comes out of a study of beta chain features in type 1 diabetes. CD4+ naive, central memory, regulatory and stem cell-like memory subsets were isolated by sorting on CD45RO/CCR7/CD25/CD127/CD95/CD27. Study-level findings and limits: VDJ junctions from type 1 diabetes patients carried fewer insertions and larger deletions.

As every portion of the isolated RNA was reverse transcribed, the sequencing read expressed TCRB transcripts. This table comes from immunoSEQ multiplex PCR, and its TCRdb copy is limited to in-frame clones, with some not included. The data hold fewer than 45,000 clones, with around 60% observed a single time. The J segment lost 5 bases and the V segment lost 1 base, leaving 5 bases of the junction unmatched. The length of the CDR3 is 16 residues. CDR1 is SGHTA and CDR2 is FQGTGA in the germline V gene. As to this clone: Antigen specificity is unknown.

The receptor was derived from a woman under 40 in good health. The V gene is TRBV7-3, the J gene TRBJ2-3, with 11 bases fitting TRBD2. The sample comprised Tregs from blood. The CDR3 here is CASSLIAGGPGDTQYF. Here the CDR3 DNA reads TGTGCCAGCAGCTTAATAGCGGGAGGGCCGGGAGATACGCAGTATTTT. Combining the CDR3 with reference TRBV7-3 and TRBJ2-3 gives the whole variable domain GAGVSQTPSNKVTEKGKYVELRCDPISGHTALYWYRQSLGQGPEFLIYFQGTGAADDSGLPNDRFFAVRPEGSVSTLKIQRTERGDSAVYLCASSLIAGGPGDTQYFGPGTRLTVL.